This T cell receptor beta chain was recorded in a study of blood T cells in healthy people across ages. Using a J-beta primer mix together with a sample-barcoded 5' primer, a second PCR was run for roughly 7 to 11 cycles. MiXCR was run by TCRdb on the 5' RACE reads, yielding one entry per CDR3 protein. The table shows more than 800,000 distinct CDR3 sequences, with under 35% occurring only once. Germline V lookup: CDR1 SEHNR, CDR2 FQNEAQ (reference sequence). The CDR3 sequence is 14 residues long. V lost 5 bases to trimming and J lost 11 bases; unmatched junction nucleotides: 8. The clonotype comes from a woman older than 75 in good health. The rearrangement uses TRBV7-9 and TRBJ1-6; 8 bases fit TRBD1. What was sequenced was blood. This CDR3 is CASSTDRVAAPLHF. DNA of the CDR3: TGTGCCAGCAGCACGGACAGGGTGGCGGCACCCCTCCACTTT.